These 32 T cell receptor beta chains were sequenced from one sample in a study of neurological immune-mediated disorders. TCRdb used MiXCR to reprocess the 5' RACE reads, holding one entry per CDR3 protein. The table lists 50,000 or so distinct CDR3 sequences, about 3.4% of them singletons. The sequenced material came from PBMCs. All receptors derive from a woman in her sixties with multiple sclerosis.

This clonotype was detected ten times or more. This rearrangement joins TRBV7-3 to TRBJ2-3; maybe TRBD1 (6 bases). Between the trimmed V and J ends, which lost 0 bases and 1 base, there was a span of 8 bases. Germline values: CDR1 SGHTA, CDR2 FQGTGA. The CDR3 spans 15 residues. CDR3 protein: CASSLTGAGTDTQYF. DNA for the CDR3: TGTGCCAGCAGCTTAACGGGGGCCGGCACAGATACGCAGTATTTT.

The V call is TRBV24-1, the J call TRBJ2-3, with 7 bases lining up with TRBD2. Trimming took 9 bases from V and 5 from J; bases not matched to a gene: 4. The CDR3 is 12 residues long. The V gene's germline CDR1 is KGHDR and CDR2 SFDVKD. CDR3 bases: TGTGCCACCGGCAGGGAGGGAGATACGCAGTATTTT. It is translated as CATGREGDTQYF.

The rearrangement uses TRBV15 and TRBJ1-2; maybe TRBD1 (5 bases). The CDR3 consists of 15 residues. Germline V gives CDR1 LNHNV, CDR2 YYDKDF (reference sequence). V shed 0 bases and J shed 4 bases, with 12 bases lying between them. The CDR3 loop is CATSRDPRVGYGYTF. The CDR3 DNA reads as TGTGCCACCAGCAGAGATCCCAGGGTAGGCTATGGCTACACCTTC. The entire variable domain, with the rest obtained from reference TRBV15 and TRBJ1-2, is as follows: DAMVIQNPRYQVTQFGKPVTLSCSQTLNHNVMYWYQQKSSQAPKLLFHYYDKDFNNEADTPDNFQSRRPNTSFCFLDIRSPGLGDTAMYLCATSRDPRVGYGYTFGSGTRLTVV.

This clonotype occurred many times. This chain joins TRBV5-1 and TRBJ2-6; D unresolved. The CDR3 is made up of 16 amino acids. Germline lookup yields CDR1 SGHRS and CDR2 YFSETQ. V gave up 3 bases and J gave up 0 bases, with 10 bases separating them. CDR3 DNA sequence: TGCGCCAGCAGCTCGCCCGGAAACTCTGGGGCCAACGTCCTGACTTTC. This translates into CASSSPGNSGANVLTF.

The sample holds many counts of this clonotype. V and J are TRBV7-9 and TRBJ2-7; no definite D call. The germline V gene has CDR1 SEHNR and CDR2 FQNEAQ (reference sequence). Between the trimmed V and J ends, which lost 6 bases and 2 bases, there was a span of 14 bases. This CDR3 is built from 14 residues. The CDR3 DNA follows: TGTGCCAGCAGTAGTTCGGCCGCCACCTACGAGCAGTACTTC. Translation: CASSSSAATYEQYF.

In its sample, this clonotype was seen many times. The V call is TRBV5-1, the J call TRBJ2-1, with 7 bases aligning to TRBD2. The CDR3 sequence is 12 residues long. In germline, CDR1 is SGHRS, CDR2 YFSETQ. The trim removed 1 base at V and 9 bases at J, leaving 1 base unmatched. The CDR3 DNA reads TGCGCCAGCAGCTTGTGGGGGGGTGAGCAGTTCTTC. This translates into CASSLWGGEQFF. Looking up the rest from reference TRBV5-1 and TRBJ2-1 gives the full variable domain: KAGVTQTPRYLIKTRGQQVTLSCSPISGHRSVSWYQQTPGQGLQFLFEYFSETQRNKGNFPGRFSGRQFSNSRSEMNVSTLELGDSALYLCASSLWGGEQFFGPGTRLTVL.

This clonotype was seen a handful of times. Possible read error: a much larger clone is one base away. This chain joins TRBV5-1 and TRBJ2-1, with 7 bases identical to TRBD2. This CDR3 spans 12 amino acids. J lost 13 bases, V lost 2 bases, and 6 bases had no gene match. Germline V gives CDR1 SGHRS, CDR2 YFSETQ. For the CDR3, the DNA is TGCGCCAGCAGCTTTGAGCGGGGAGGCCAGTTCTTC. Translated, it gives CASSFERGGQFF.

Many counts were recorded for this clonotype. CDR3 bases: TGCGCCAGCTCCCAGGACGGGACAAATCAGCCCCAGCATTTT. It yields the protein CASSQDGTNQPQHF. The gene calls are TRBV5-1 and TRBJ1-5; D possibly corresponds to TRBD1 (6 bases). Trimming stripped 7 bases from V and 4 bases from J, with 15 bases between. This CDR3 has 14 amino acids. CDR1 is SGHRS, CDR2 YFSETQ, per germline. Using reference TRBV5-1 and TRBJ1-5 for the parts outside the CDR3, the full variable domain is KAGVTQTPRYLIKTRGQQVTLSCSPISGHRSVSWYQQTPGQGLQFLFEYFSETQRNKGNFPGRFSGRQFSNSRSEMNVSTLELGDSALYLCASSQDGTNQPQHFGDGTRLSIL.

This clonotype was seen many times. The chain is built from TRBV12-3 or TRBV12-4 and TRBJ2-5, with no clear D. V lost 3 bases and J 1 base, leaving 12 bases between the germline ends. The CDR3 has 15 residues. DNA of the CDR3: TGTGCCAGCAGTTTCGGTCTAGGGCTCCAAGAGACCCAGTACTTC. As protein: CASSFGLGLQETQYF.

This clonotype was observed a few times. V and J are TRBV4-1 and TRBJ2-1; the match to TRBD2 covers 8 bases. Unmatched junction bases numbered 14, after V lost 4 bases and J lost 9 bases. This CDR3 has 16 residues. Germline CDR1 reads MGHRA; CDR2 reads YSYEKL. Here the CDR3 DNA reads TGCGCCAGCAGCCGTGGACTAGCTGCCTTAGGTGGTGAGCAGTTCTTC. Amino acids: CASSRGLAALGGEQFF.

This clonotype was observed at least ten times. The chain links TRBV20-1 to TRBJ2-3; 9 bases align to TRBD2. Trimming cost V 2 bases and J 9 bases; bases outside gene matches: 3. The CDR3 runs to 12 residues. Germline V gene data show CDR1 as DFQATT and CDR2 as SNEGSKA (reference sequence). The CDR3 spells CSARLAGQTQYF. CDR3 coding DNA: TGCAGTGCTAGACTAGCGGGGCAGACGCAGTATTTT.

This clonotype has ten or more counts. CDR3 nucleotides: TGTGCCAGCAGCTCGCGGGGGGGACACACAGATACGCAGTATTTT. Amino acids: CASSSRGGHTDTQYF. The V and J genes are TRBV7-8 and TRBJ2-3; 9 positions agree with TRBD2. Germline V gene sequence: CDR1 SGHVS, CDR2 FQNEAQ. The CDR3 sequence is 15 residues long. The ends lost 4 bases at V and 2 bases at J; junction bases unmatched: 4.

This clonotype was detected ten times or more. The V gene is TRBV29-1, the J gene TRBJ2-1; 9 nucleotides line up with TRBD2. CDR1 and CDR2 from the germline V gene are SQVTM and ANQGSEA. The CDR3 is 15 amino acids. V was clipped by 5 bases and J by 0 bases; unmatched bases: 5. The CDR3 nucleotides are TGCAGCGTTCCCAATAGCGGGAGCTCCTACAATGAGCAGTTCTTC. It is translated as CSVPNSGSSYNEQFF.

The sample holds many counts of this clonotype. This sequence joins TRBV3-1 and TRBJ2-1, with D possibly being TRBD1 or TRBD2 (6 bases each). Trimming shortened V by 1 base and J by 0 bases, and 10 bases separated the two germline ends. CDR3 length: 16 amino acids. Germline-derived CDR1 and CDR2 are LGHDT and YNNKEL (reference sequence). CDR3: CASSQGGASSYNEQFF. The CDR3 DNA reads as TGTGCCAGCAGCCAAGGGGGGGCGAGCTCCTACAATGAGCAGTTCTTC.

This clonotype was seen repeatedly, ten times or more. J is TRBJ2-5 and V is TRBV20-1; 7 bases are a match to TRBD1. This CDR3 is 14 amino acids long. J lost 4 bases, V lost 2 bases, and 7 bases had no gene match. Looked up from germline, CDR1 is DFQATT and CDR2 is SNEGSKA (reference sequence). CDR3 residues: CSARPGQVGETQYF. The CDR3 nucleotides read TGCAGTGCTAGACCAGGACAGGTCGGAGAGACCCAGTACTTC.

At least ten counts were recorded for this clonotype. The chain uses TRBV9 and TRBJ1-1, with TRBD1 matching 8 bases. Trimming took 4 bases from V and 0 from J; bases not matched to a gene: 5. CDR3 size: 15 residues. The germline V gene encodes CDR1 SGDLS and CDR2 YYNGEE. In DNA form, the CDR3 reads TGTGCCAGCAGCCCGACAGGGGTTATGAACACTGAAGCTTTCTTT. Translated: CASSPTGVMNTEAFF.

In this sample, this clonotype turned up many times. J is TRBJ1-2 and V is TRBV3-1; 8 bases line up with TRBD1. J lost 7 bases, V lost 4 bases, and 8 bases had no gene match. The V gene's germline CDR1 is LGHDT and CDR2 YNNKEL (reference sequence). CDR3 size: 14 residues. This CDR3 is CASSPQTGASGYTF. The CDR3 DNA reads TGTGCCAGCAGCCCACAGACAGGGGCGAGTGGCTACACCTTC.

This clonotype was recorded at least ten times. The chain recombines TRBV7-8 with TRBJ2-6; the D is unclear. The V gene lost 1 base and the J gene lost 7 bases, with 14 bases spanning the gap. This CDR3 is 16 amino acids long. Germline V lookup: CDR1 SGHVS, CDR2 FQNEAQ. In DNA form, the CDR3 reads TGTGCCAGCAGCTTAGTGAGGATCCCACGAGCCAACGTCCTGACTTTC. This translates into CASSLVRIPRANVLTF.

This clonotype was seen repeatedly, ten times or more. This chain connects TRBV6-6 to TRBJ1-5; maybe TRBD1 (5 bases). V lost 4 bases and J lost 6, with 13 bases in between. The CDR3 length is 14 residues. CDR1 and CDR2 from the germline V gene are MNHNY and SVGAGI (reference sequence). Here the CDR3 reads CASSFIQGTQPQHF. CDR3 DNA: TGTGCCAGCAGTTTTATCCAGGGCACTCAGCCCCAGCATTTT.

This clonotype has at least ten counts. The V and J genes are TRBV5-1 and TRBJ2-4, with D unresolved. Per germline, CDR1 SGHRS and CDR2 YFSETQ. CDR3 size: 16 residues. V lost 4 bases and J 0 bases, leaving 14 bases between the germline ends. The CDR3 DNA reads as TGCGCCAGCAGCATCGGTTTGCCTATAGCCAAAAACATTCAGTACTTC. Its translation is CASSIGLPIAKNIQYF.

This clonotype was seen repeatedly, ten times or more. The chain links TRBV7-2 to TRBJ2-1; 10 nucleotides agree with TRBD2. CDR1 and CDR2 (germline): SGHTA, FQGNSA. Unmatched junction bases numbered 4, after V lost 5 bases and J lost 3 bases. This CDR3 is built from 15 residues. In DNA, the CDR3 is TGTGCCAGCAGCCGAGGGACTAGCGACTACAATGAGCAGTTCTTC. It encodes CASSRGTSDYNEQFF.

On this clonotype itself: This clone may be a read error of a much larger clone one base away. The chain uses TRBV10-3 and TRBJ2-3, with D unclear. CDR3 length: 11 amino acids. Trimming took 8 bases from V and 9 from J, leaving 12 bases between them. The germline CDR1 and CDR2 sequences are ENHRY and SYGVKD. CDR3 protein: CAIEIAETQYF. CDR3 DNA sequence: TGTGCCATCGAAATCGCCGAAACGCAGTATTTT.

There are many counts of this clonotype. The CDR3 DNA sequence: TGCGCCAGCAGCCCCCTGGGTAAGACGGGGAATGAGCAGTTCTTC. This translates into CASSPLGKTGNEQFF. V is TRBV5-1 and J is TRBJ2-1, with D possibly matching TRBD2 (5 bases). Trimming removed 4 bases at V and 7 bases at J, with 18 bases between. This CDR3 comprises 15 residues. CDR1 SGHRS and CDR2 YFSETQ come from the germline V gene.

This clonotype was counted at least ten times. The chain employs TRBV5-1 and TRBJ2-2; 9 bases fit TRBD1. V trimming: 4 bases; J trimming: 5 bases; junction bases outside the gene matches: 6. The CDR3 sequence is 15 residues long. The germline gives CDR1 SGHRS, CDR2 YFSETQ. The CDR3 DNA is TGCGCCAGCAGCCCGGGGACAGGGAGGACCGGGGAGCTGTTTTTT. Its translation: CASSPGTGRTGELFF.

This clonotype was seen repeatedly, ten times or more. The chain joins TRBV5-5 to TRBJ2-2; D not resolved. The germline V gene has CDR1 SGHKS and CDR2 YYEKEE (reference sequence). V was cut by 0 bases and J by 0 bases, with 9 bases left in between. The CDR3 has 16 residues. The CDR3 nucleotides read TGTGCCAGCAGCTTGGTACGGCGGACGAACACCGGGGAGCTGTTTTTT. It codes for CASSLVRRTNTGELFF.

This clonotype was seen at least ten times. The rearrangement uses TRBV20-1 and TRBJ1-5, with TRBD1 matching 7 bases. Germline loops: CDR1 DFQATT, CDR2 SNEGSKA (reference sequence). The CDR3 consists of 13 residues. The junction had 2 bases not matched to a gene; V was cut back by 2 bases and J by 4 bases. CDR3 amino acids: CSARMTGNQPQHF. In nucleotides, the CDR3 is TGCAGTGCTAGAATGACAGGGAATCAGCCCCAGCATTTT.

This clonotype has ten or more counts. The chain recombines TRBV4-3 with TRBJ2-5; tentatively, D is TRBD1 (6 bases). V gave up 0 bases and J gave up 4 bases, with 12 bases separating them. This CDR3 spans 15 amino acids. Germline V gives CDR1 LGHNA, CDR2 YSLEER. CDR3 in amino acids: CASSQDGDNRETQYF. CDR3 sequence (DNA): TGCGCCAGCAGCCAAGATGGGGACAATAGAGAGACCCAGTACTTC.

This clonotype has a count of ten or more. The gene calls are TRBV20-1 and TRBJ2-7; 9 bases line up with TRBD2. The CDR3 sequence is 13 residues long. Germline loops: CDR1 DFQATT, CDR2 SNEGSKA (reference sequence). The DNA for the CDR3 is TGCAGCGTCCCGGGACTAGCTCCTTTCGAGCAGTACTTC. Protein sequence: CSVPGLAPFEQYF.

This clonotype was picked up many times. CDR3 sequence reads: CASSYEGATYNEQFF. The CDR3 DNA follows: TGCGCCAGCAGCTACGAGGGAGCCACCTACAATGAGCAGTTCTTC. This chain joins TRBV5-1 and TRBJ2-1; D is perhaps TRBD2 (5 bases). Trimming took 3 bases from V and 2 from J, leaving 12 bases between them. The CDR3 spans 15 residues. The germline V gene has CDR1 SGHRS and CDR2 YFSETQ.

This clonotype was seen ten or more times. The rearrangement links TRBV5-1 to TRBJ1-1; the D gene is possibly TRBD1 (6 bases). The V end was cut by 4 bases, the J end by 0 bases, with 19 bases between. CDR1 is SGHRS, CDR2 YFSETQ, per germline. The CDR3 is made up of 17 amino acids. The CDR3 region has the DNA TGCGCCAGCAGCCCTAGTCCCGGGACAAGAATGAACACTGAAGCTTTCTTT. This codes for CASSPSPGTRMNTEAFF.

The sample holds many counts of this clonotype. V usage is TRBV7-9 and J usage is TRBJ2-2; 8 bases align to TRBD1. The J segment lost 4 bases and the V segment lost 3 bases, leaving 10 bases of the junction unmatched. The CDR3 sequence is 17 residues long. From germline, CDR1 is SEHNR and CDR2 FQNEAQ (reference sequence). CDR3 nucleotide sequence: TGTGCCAGCAGCTTCGTACAGACAGGGGCCGCCACCGGGGAGCTGTTTTTT. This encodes CASSFVQTGAATGELFF.

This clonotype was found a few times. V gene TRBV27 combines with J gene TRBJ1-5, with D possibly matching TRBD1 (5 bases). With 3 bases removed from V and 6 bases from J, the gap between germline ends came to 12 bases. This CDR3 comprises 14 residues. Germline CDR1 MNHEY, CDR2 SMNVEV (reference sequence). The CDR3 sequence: CASSLGGGSQPQHF. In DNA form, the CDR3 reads TGTGCCAGCAGTTTGGGCGGGGGGAGTCAGCCCCAGCATTTT.